Detailed here is one T cell receptor beta chain. Antigen unknown. This entry belongs to a study of blood T cells in healthy people across ages. The study, taken as a whole, reports: It was held that diversity estimates obtained from one million T cells represented underestimates.

Trimming shortened V by 1 base and J by 8 bases, and 5 bases separated the two germline ends. Germline V gene sequence: CDR1 SQVTM, CDR2 ANQGSEA. The CDR3 sequence is 10 residues long. A second PCR, run for about 7 to 11 cycles, used a sample-barcoded 5' primer plus a J-beta primer mix. One entry per CDR3 protein results from TCRdb running MiXCR on the 5' RACE reads. The sample carries hundreds of thousands of distinct CDR3 sequences, around a quarter recorded once. The same sample was also used in a study of T cells of mothers and their children. This second report adds: Normalized overlap was always slightly, never significantly, higher in related than unrelated mother-child pairs.

The specimen was blood. This chain links TRBV29-1 with TRBJ1-2; D remains unclear. The origin of this receptor is a boy aged 5 to 17 in good health. The CDR3 spells CSVEAGGYTF. CDR3 DNA: TGCAGCGTTGAAGCTGGCGGCTACACCTTC.